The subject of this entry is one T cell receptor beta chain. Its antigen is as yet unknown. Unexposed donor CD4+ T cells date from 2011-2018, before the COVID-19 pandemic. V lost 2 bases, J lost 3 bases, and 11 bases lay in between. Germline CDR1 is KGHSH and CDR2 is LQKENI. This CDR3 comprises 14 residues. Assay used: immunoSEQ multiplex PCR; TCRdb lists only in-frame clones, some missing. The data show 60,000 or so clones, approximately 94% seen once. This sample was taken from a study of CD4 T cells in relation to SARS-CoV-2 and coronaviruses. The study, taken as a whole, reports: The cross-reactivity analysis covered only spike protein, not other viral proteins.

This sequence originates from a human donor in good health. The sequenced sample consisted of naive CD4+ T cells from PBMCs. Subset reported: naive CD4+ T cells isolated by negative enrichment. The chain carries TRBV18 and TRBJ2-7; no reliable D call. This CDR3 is CASSPRLGDYEQYF. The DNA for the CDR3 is TGTGCCAGCTCACCAAGACTTGGCGACTACGAGCAGTACTTC. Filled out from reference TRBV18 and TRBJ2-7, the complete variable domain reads NAGVMQNPRHLVRRRGQEARLRCSPMKGHSHVYWYRQLPEEGLKFMVYLQKENIIDESGMPKERFSAEFPKEGPSILRIQQVVRGDSAAYFCASSPRLGDYEQYFGPGTRLTVT.